This T cell receptor beta chain was sequenced for a study of cytomegalovirus exposure and HLA in healthy donors (dated by TCRdb to the late 2010s). Broadly, across the study: In an earlier analysis of under 600 of the donors, 276 Gb of sequence data and 90 million to 120 million unique TCR beta sequences from about 180 million T cells were reported. Along with the approximately 620-subject first cohort, a separate validation cohort of over 90 different subjects was used. Typing coverage differed by locus: A, B, C, DRB1 and DQB1 were typed in about 620-640 donors, DQA1 in 522, DPA1 in some 600, and DPB1 in approximately 450. Of the 300 to 450 genotyped donors, 81% were placed in the genetic ancestry cluster associated with self-reported Caucasian donors. In an earlier analysis of 500 to 650 of the donors, high-throughput TCR beta sequencing was used to judge whether each TCR beta V gene segment behaved as functional or pseudogenic. Rather than drawing on any new phenotypic data, the later analysis identified candidate immune exposures from TCR beta sequences and the way those sequences occurred across donors. HLA typing included class I and class II loci at four-digit resolution. Alongside the repertoire data, information on donor age, sex, ethnicity and CMV serostatus was compiled. The study aimed to test whether cataloging public T cell receptors could reveal signatures of past pathogen exposure. A later analysis re-examined previously published TCR beta repertoires from several hundred donors and added high-resolution HLA genotyping to investigate patterns of TCR occurrence. An early release covering roughly 580 HLA-typed donors comprised approximately 290 gigabases of sequencing data and about 90 million unique TCR sequences. A later genetic analysis used genome-wide SNP genotypes for about 60% of the roughly 700 donors, treating that subset as a discovery cohort. Across about 370 genotyped donors of the cohort, an average of approximately 200,000 unique TCR beta nucleotide sequences per donor were sequenced, and around 20% of those sequences were non-productive. Using immunosequencing, the study profiled T cell repertoires from around 680 subjects and related those repertoires to cytomegalovirus serostatus. The study combined high-throughput TCR immunosequencing, statistical association of individual TCRs with disease status, and machine learning to predict cytomegalovirus infection status. All discovery cohort repertoires had been generated on a single sequencing platform. Because of strong linkage in the cohort, four or five DR-DQ haplotypes were treated as single units for association and clustering. Study-wide findings and limitations: According to a later analysis, parvovirus B19, influenza, CMV and Epstein-Barr virus appeared linked to several top co-occurrence clusters. The presence/absence analyses assumed that sequencing depth was roughly uniform across donors, and that assumption may not be true. The earlier analysis of almost 600 of the donors excluded roughly 16 rarely observed V segments, including chromosome 9 orphons, because counts were too low. Most CMV-associated TCR beta chains appeared to be HLA-restricted in a later analysis, and the HLA associations seemed to be driven largely by CMV exposure. HLA typing was unavailable for some donors at each locus, so association tests used only the typed subset. A later genetic analysis associated a missense DCLRE1C variant with V-gene and J-gene trimming of TCR beta chains, and an independent cohort replicated the association. A later genetic analysis reported fewer N-insertions in productive TCRs among donors in an Asian-associated ancestry cluster than the roughly 700-donor mean. A further reported finding was that TCR beta sequences accurately predicted the HLA-A and HLA-B alleles for most subjects in the first cohort. A group of highly shared sequence variants was considered likely to be a technical artifact of the sequencing pipeline. The only immune exposure information available for the cohort was CMV serostatus. In vitro tests confirmed that a few of the cytomegalovirus-associated TCR beta chains recognize cytomegalovirus antigens. In a later analysis, HLA-associated TCR beta chains showed more clonal expansion and lower generation probabilities than non-associated chains that were equally common. The study gave a list of more than 150 TCR beta chains associated with cytomegalovirus. Cytomegalovirus status was reported to be diagnosed by the classifier with high specificity and sensitivity in both the original and validation cohorts. An earlier analysis of 450 to 750 of the donors showed that most TCR beta V segments appeared in productive rearrangements either about 90% or about 30% of the time, which broadly matched IMGT annotations. The authors suggested that the approach could potentially be generalized to other disease states and immunological phenotypes. Most TCR sequences were observed very rarely across donors, whereas some public TCRs were present in many individuals. Correlated functional status among segregating V segments might be attributable to linkage disequilibrium, but an unknown experimental factor could not be ruled out. Specific HLA alleles were associated with 15,000 to 20,000 TCR beta sequences at a false discovery rate of 0.05 in a later analysis. According to a later analysis, TCR association rates differed among HLA loci, with DRB1 alleles showing the most associated TCRs and HLA-C alleles showing the fewest. In this cohort, only TCR beta chains were sequenced, and detectable features were limited by the absence of alpha or paired-chain data. Assigning TCR associations to individual alleles was difficult when HLA alleles, especially DR and DQ, strongly co-occurred. The 87-base-pair reads could not distinguish some IMGT-functional V segments, including TRBV6-2 and TRBV6-3, so those segments were excluded.

Comments on this clone: The antigen it recognizes is unknown.

The library was prepared using the immunoSEQ multiplex PCR assay. For the multiplex PCR, a mixture combining 60 forward primers for TCR Vbeta segments and 13 reverse primers for TCR Jbeta segments was used. The CDR3 region of rearranged TCR beta genes was amplified from genomic DNA with a multiplex PCR assay. The amplified TCR beta libraries were sequenced on the Illumina HiSeq System as 87-base-pair reads. Regarding the original processing steps: A later analysis counted some 74 million unique TCR beta chains across the 600 to 850 repertoires, and around 9.9 million of these chains were shared by at least two donors. A nearest-neighbor algorithm error-corrected the raw reads and collapsed the reads into unique sequences, merging closely related sequences to remove PCR and sequencing errors. CDR3 sequences were aligned to IMGT reference sequences to assign V, D and J gene segments. For a sequence to be retained, at least a six-nucleotide match to both a V gene segment and a J gene segment was required. A rearrangement was called productive if the CDR3 had no stop codons and remained in frame with V and J, and every other rearrangement was called non-productive. Following IMGT convention, CDR3 was defined as the stretch from the second conserved V-encoded cysteine to the conserved J-encoded phenylalanine. The earlier analysis of about 590 of the donors excluded sequences that lacked an unambiguous match to a single V gene segment. In an earlier analysis of approximately 500 of the donors, a V segment was called functional when productive rearrangements were above 56.7%, and segregating when the standard deviation between donors exceeded 5%. A statistical classification framework was developed to diagnose cytomegalovirus status using the catalog of TCR beta chain sequences. A later analysis assigned V and J genes by comparing TCR nucleotide sequences with IMGT/GENE-DB human TR gene sequences. Using the TCRdist pipeline, a later analysis assigned CDR3 sequences along with most-parsimonious VDJ recombination scenarios. In a later analysis, each TCR beta chain was defined by its CDR3 amino acid sequence together with its V-gene family, and reads without a unique V-gene family were excluded. To address suspected cross-contamination and a sequencing artifact, a later analysis removed roughly 640 highly shared, low-generation-probability nucleotide sequences. In a later analysis, a clonal expansion index was calculated for each public chain from normalized within-repertoire ranks of inferred template counts. Generation probabilities in a later analysis came from a VDJ recombination model fitted to out-of-frame rearrangements, and those results were checked against IGoR. In a later analysis, TCR-TCR, TCR-HLA and TCR-CMV co-occurrence was scored with hypergeometric tests, and a repertoire-size bias correction was applied to TCR pairs. To estimate false discovery rates, a later analysis permuted the HLA or CMV assignments 20 times. A later analysis grouped co-occurring TCRs with DBSCAN, adding TCRdist sequence similarity when clustering within HLA-allele-positive subsets. For co-occurrence clustering, repertoires with fewer than 30,000 or more than 120,000 public chains were excluded, along with four to six repertoires with anomalous nucleotide sharing. Here the immuneACCESS table is served through TCRdb, limited to in-frame sequences with V and J called. Missing clones are a known gap in these copies; in checked studies unresolved V genes cover under half, and the rest lacks a known reason. That table supplies the V and J calls and clone size; D and trimming were determined from the DNA. The sample's records list some 72,000 clones. The ten largest clones take up 4% to 5.5% of the sample.

The cohort was made up of roughly 670 healthy bone marrow donors. Cohort members were all nominally healthy when sampled, although unrecorded immune exposures were likely present. The donor tested CMV seronegative and was one of the 352 seronegative cohort members. A peripheral blood sample was provided by each donor, and peripheral blood mononuclear cells were used for TCR beta sequencing. Genomic DNA was extracted from the blood cell samples with the Qiagen DNeasy Blood Extraction Kit. Spanning cysteine to phenylalanine, the CDR3 consists of 14 amino acids. The DNA shown is the 42-base CDR3, in frame from base 1. V sheds 1 base and J sheds 6 bases, leaving 12 bases between their ends. The germline V gene provides CDR1 MDHEN and CDR2 SYDVKM.

The specimen sequenced was PBMCs. The TCR was taken from a man aged 40-50 years in good health and CMV-seronegative. The chain couples TRBV28 to TRBJ1-1; no D gene call is confident. The nucleotide sequence reads as follows: TGTGCCAGCAGTTTATCGGGGTACAACGCTGAAGCTTTCTTT. Translated, it reads CASSLSGYNAEAFF. The variable domain in full, with residues beyond the CDR3 obtained from the reference TRBV28 and TRBJ1-1 genes, is DVKVTQSSRYLVKRTGEKVFLECVQDMDHENMFWYRQDPGLGLRLIYFSYDVKMKEKGDIPEGYSVSREKKERFSLILESASTNQTSMYLCASSLSGYNAEAFFGQGTRLTVV.